This is a list of T cell receptor beta chains from one sample in a study of blood T cell repertoires in COVID-19. The method was immunoSEQ multiplex PCR; TCRdb's version includes in-frame clones alone and lacks a portion of them. Counted here are approximately 390,000 clones, around 87% occurring once; the ten biggest clones make up roughly 2%. The sequencing input was peripheral blood. These receptors all stem from an older woman with COVID-19, enrolled during active disease. Both conserved end residues are part of each CDR3. D genes are given only for firm matches. Part of the rows lack a size; the others show once, few, many or a class for expanded clones.

TRBJ2-1 TRBV14 TRBD1 NA CASSQEVGRGPRPFF TGTGCCAGCAGCCAAGAGGTAGGAAGGGGGCCGAGGCCGTTCTTC
TRBJ2-7 TRBV5-1 TRBD1 NA CASSYPNPGQASYEQYF TGCGCCAGCAGCTATCCAAACCCGGGACAGGCTTCCTACGAGCAGTACTTC
TRBJ2-1 TRBV7-7 TRBD2 few CASSLSLAGGDEQFF TGTGCTAGCAGCTTATCACTAGCGGGGGGGGATGAGCAGTTCTTC
TRBJ1-4 TRBV6-6 NA NA CASSRAQATNEKLFF TGTGCCAGCAGTCGAGCACAGGCAACTAATGAAAAACTGTTTTTT
TRBJ1-3 TRBV18 NA NA CASSPAGSPGNTIYF TGTGCCAGCTCACCAGCAGGGTCTCCTGGAAACACCATATATTTT
TRBJ1-5 TRBV6-5 NA NA CASSPQGLSNQPQHF TGTGCCAGCAGTCCACAGGGATTAAGCAATCAGCCCCAGCATTTT
TRBJ1-2 TRBV6-6 NA NA CASSTGLPSSGYTF TGTGCCAGCAGTACCGGGTTACCATCATCTGGCTACACCTTC
TRBJ2-7 TRBV6-6 NA NA CASSYSSTRSYEQYF TGTGCCAGCAGTTACTCTTCGACACGATCCTACGAGCAGTACTTC
TRBJ1-2 TRBV19 NA once CASSIVYGGGYTF TGTGCCAGTAGTATAGTGTACGGGGGAGGCTACACCTTC
TRBJ2-7 TRBV6-5 TRBD1 NA CASRRGQGAYEQYF TGTGCCAGCAGGAGAGGACAGGGGGCCTACGAGCAGTACTTC